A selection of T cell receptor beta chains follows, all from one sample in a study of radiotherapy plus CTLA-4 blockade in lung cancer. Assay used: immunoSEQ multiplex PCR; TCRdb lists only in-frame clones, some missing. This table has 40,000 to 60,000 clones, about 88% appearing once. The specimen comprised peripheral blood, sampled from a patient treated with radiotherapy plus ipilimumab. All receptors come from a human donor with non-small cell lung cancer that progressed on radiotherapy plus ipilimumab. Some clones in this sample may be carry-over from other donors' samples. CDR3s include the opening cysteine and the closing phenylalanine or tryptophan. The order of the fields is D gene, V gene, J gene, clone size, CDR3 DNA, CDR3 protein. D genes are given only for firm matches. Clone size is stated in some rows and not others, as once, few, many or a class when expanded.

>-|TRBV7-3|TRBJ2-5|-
TGTGCCAGCAGCAGAGGACAACAAGAGACCCAGTACTTC
CASSRGQQETQYF
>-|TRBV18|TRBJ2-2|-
TGTGCCAGCTCACCGGGCCACCTGACCCTCAACACCGGGGAGCTGTTTTTT
CASSPGHLTLNTGELFF
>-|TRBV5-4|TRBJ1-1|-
TGTGCCAGCAGCTCGAGAGGGTACACTGAAGCTTTCTTT
CASSSRGYTEAFF
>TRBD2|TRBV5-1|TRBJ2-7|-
TGCGCCAGCAGCCGGGGCCTGACTAGCGCGGTTTTATCCTACGAGCAGTACTTC
CASSRGLTSAVLSYEQYF
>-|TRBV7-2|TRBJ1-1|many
TGTGCCAGCAGCTTTGAGAAGGGGGTGAACACTGAAGCTTTCTTT
CASSFEKGVNTEAFF
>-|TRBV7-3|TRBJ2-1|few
TGTGCCAGCAGCTTAGGGCAGAACAATGAGCAGTTCTTC
CASSLGQNNEQFF
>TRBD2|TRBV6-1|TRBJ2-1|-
TGTGCCAGCAGTGGGGGACTAGCGGGTCACAATGAGCAGTTCTTC
CASSGGLAGHNEQFF
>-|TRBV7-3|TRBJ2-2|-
TGTGCCAGCAGCTTAAACACAGCGAACACCGGGGAGCTGTTTTTT
CASSLNTANTGELFF
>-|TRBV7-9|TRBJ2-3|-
TGTGCCAGCAGCTTATGGCGGGGCAGGACAGATACGCAGTATTTT
CASSLWRGRTDTQYF
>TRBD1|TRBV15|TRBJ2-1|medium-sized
TGTGCCACCAATACGGGACAGACTGTAGATGAGCAGTTCTTC
CATNTGQTVDEQFF
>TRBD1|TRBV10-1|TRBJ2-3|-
TGCGCCAGCAGCTCGGACAGGGGCGCATATACGCAGTATTTT
CASSSDRGAYTQYF
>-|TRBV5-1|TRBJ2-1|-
TGCGCCAGCAGCTGGGGGCCGGGGAATCCCTACAATGAGCAGTTCTTC
CASSWGPGNPYNEQFF